A single TCR beta chain is shown here with its context. Survey-level TCR beta sequencing used the immunoSEQ assay. The data were produced by immunoSEQ multiplex PCR, yet TCRdb's version contains in-frame clones alone and is incomplete. The profile covers approximately 70,000 clones, with roughly 93% appearing a single time and roughly 4.5% taken by the ten largest. The CDR3 is 15 amino acids. Germline loops: CDR1 SGHAT, CDR2 FQNNGV. With V trimmed by 3 bases and J by 15 bases, 13 bases remained unmatched. Sample: PBMCs. This receptor was identified in a middle-aged man with rheumatoid arthritis. The chain carries TRBV11-2 and TRBJ2-2; 10 nucleotides match TRBD2. CDR3 DNA sequence: TGTGCCAGCAGCTTTAGAGCGGGGGGGGGCCTACCGGTGTTTTTT. This translates into CASSFRAGGGLPVFF.